This T cell receptor beta chain was captured by sequencing in a study of graft-versus-host responses after intestinal transplantation. Study information: Every one of the recipients received anti-thymocyte globulin induction and afterwards took tacrolimus and steroids for roughly 3 years.

This clone turned up a few times. The data were produced by immunoSEQ multiplex PCR, yet TCRdb's version contains in-frame clones alone and is incomplete. In the table there are under 25,000 clones, about a third of which are singletons. The source was alloreactive CD4+ T cells from a mixed lymphocyte reaction culture, collected before transplantation. The subset was: CFSE-low proliferating T cells sorted from approximately 6-day pre-transplant mixed lymphocyte reaction (GvH or HvG direction). The sequence was obtained from a human patient who was an organ donor for intestinal transplantation.

The CDR3 DNA reads as TGCGCCAGCAGCTTGGAAGCTAGCGGTTTCTACGAGCAGTACTTC. Residues: CASSLEASGFYEQYF. The chain recombines TRBV5-1 with TRBJ2-7; 7 nucleotides match TRBD2. J lost 3 bases, V lost 0 bases, and 6 bases had no gene match. Germline loops: CDR1 SGHRS, CDR2 YFSETQ. The CDR3 is made up of 15 amino acids.